This TCR beta chain was found in a study of OX40 agonist ivuxolimab in advanced cancers. Study as a whole: Patients received ivuxolimab, an agonistic anti-OX40 (CD134) antibody. Findings and limits, study-wide: Among T cells, CD8+ cells averaged more expanded clones than CD4+ cells.

Profiling relied on immunoSEQ multiplex PCR, and the TCRdb table lists in-frame clones only, not all of them. The data show over 55,000 clones, approximately 90% seen once. This clone was seen a handful of times. As yet, its antigen is unknown. This CDR3 is built from 12 residues. Per germline, CDR1 SGHDT and CDR2 YYEEEE. The V end lost 2 bases, the J end lost 9 bases, and 9 bases lay between the germline ends. The source is an adult with an advanced solid tumor such as melanoma, head and neck, liver or kidney cancer. The genes are TRBV5-6 and TRBJ2-1; D unclear. The sample here was CD4+ or CD8+ T cells sorted from blood, taken in a trial of the OX40 agonist ivuxolimab. DNA for the CDR3: TGTGCCAGCAGCTTAGAGGTTGTTGAGCAGTTCTTC. Protein sequence: CASSLEVVEQFF.